These T cell receptor beta chains were read from a single sample in a study of shared clonotypes between healthy human individuals. Sequenced by immunoSEQ multiplex PCR; TCRdb stores in-frame clones only, minus some. Of hundreds of thousands of clones detected, roughly 72% appear once; the ten largest clones hold around 1.8%. Sequenced: memory CD4+ T cells sorted from blood. These receptor sequences come from a woman between 25 and 40 years old in good health. CDR3s include the opening cysteine and the closing phenylalanine or tryptophan. The D gene is left open where the match is weak. Where a row states a size, it is once, few, many or the class of an expanded clone; other rows omit it.

clone size	J gene	V gene	D gene	CDR3 DNA	CDR3 protein
NA	TRBJ2-1	TRBV4-1	TRBD2	TGCGCCAGCAGCCCAATAGGACTAGCGGGAGTCCCTGGACGAGTCTCTAACAATGAGCAGTTCTTC	CASSPIGLAGVPGRVSNNEQFF
NA	TRBJ2-1	TRBV4-1	NA	TGCGCCAGCAGCCAAGTTTTGAGGGCGAGAGCAGTCAATGAGCAGTTCTTC	CASSQVLRARAVNEQFF
once	TRBJ2-7	TRBV7-8	NA	TGTGCCAGCAGCTTATCCTGGGACGAGCAGTACTTC	CASSLSWDEQYF
NA	TRBJ1-2	TRBV28	NA	TGTGCCAGCAGCCCCCCCGGCGGCCTATCTTGGAACTATGGCTACACCTTC	CASSPPGGLSWNYGYTF
few	TRBJ2-2	TRBV18	NA	TGTGCCAGCTCGACCCCGGAGGGAGCGAACACCGGGGAGCTGTTTTTT	CASSTPEGANTGELFF
NA	TRBJ2-7	TRBV7-9	NA	TGTGCCAGCAGCCGTTCTGGCAAGGGCTACGAGCAGTACTTC	CASSRSGKGYEQYF
NA	TRBJ2-7	TRBV23-1	TRBD1	TGCGCCAGCGGATTAGATCCGGGACAGGGGGCTTACGAGCAGTACTTC	CASGLDPGQGAYEQYF
NA	TRBJ2-7	TRBV19	TRBD2	TGTGCCAGTAGTATCAAGACTAGCGCGGGGGAGCAGTACTTC	CASSIKTSAGEQYF
many	TRBJ2-3	TRBV5-1	NA	TGCGCCAGCAGCTTGTTGACGGTCCAGAGTGGCACAGATACGCAGTATTTT	CASSLLTVQSGTDTQYF
NA	TRBJ1-3	TRBV5-1	NA	TGCGCCAGCAGCTCCATGGCAGGGGATACCCTCTCTGGAAACACCATATATTTT	CASSSMAGDTLSGNTIYF
NA	TRBJ1-2	TRBV28	TRBD1	TGTGCCAGCCTTCGAGGGGGCTTCTATGGCTACACCTTC	CASLRGGFYGYTF
NA	TRBJ2-4	TRBV4-2	TRBD2	TGTGCCAGCAGCCAAGGGGGACTAGATGAAAACATTCAGTACTTC	CASSQGGLDENIQYF
NA	TRBJ2-1	TRBV27	TRBD2	TGTGCCAGCAGTTCCCCGAGACTAGCGGGAGAGAACAATGAGCAGTTCTTC	CASSSPRLAGENNEQFF
NA	TRBJ2-1	TRBV28	TRBD2	TGTGCCAGCAGTTTCTATAGCGGGAGGACCAATGAGCAGTTCTTC	CASSFYSGRTNEQFF
few	TRBJ2-2	TRBV2	NA	TGTGCCAGCAGACGGGACACGACCGGGGAGCTGTTTTTT	CASRRDTTGELFF
NA	TRBJ1-4	TRBV5-4	NA	TGTGCCAGCAGCTTGGACAGGGAGGGAGAAAAACTGTTTTTT	CASSLDREGEKLFF
few	TRBJ2-1	TRBV5-1	NA	TGCGCCAGCAGCTTCCGGGAGATTGCCTACAATGAGCAGTTCTTC	CASSFREIAYNEQFF
NA	TRBJ2-7	TRBV5-6	NA	TGTGCCAGCAGCTTCCGCCAGGGCTCACGGGCCGAGCAGTACTTC	CASSFRQGSRAEQYF
NA	TRBJ2-3	TRBV6-1	NA	TGTGCCAGCAGTGATCACGGCGGAGTTAGCACAGATACGCAGTATTTT	CASSDHGGVSTDTQYF
few	TRBJ1-4	TRBV28	NA	TGTGCCAGCAGCCTGCGACAGTTTATAGGCGAAAAACTGTTTTTT	CASSLRQFIGEKLFF
NA	TRBJ2-3	TRBV27	TRBD2	TGTGCCAGCAGTTTATTCAGGCTAGCGGGAGGGCCGAGAAATACAGATACGCAGTATTTT	CASSLFRLAGGPRNTDTQYF
NA	TRBJ1-1	TRBV5-1	TRBD1	TGCGCCAGCACCCCATCAGGGGGGACCAACACTGAAGCTTTCTTT	CASTPSGGTNTEAFF
few	TRBJ2-1	TRBV29-1	NA	TGCAGCGTTGTTCCGGGAATCTCCTACAATGAGCAGTTCTTC	CSVVPGISYNEQFF
NA	TRBJ2-1	TRBV4-1	NA	TGCGCCAGCAGCCAAGAGGGACTCCGGGTCCTAGGGAATGAGCAGTTCTTC	CASSQEGLRVLGNEQFF
once	TRBJ1-2	TRBV30	NA	TGTGCCTGGGATGGAGGCCCTAACTATGGCTACACCTTC	CAWDGGPNYGYTF
many	TRBJ1-2	TRBV11-3	NA	TGTGCCAGCAGCCCTGACAAGGGGTTAGGGGGCTATGGCTACACCTTC	CASSPDKGLGGYGYTF
NA	TRBJ2-3	TRBV14	TRBD1	TGTGCCAGCAGCCGGACAGGGGGAGCTAGCACAGATACGCAGTATTTT	CASSRTGGASTDTQYF
NA	TRBJ1-1	TRBV19	NA	TGTGCCAGTAGTATACTTGGTGAAGCTTTCTTT	CASSILGEAFF
NA	TRBJ2-1	TRBV29-1	TRBD2	TGCAGCGCGGAGAGTGGGCTAGTGCGGGGGAGCTCCTACAATGAGCAGTTCTTC	CSAESGLVRGSSYNEQFF
NA	TRBJ2-1	TRBV19	TRBD2	TGTGCCAGTAGTCCCCGGGGACTAGCGGGAGTTGACAATGAGCAGTTCTTC	CASSPRGLAGVDNEQFF
NA	TRBJ1-2	TRBV2	NA	TGTGCCAGCACCATCGGACAGCTCTATGGCTACACCTTC	CASTIGQLYGYTF
NA	TRBJ2-3	TRBV7-9	NA	TGTGCCAGCAGCTGGGGCGGTAGCACAGATACGCAGTATTTT	CASSWGGSTDTQYF
NA	TRBJ1-1	TRBV6-1	TRBD1	TGTGCCAGCAGTACCCGGGACAGGGGGTACACTGAAGCTTTCTTT	CASSTRDRGYTEAFF
NA	TRBJ2-7	TRBV7-9	NA	TGTGCCAGCAGCTCACGGGTCGGCTACGAGCAGTACTTC	CASSSRVGYEQYF
few	TRBJ1-5	TRBV6-1	NA	TGTGCCAGCAGTAATAGCAATCAGCCCCAGCATTTT	CASSNSNQPQHF
NA	TRBJ2-1	TRBV27	NA	TGTGCCAGCAGTTTATACGGAGGACTATCGGGTGAGCAGTTCTTC	CASSLYGGLSGEQFF
few	TRBJ1-3	TRBV28	TRBD1	TGTGCCAGCAGCCGACGACAGGGGAATGGAAACACCATATATTTT	CASSRRQGNGNTIYF
NA	TRBJ2-7	TRBV15	NA	TGTGCCACCAGCAGAGGAGTAGGGGAGGTGGCCTACGAGCAGTACTTC	CATSRGVGEVAYEQYF
few	TRBJ2-1	TRBV6-4	TRBD2	TGTGCCAGCAGTGGGGAGGGACCCTACAATGAGCAGTTCTTC	CASSGEGPYNEQFF
NA	TRBJ2-1	TRBV4-1	TRBD2	TGCGCCAGCAGCCAAGTACTCCGGGAGGGCCGGGATGAGCAGTTCTTC	CASSQVLREGRDEQFF
NA	TRBJ2-4	TRBV6-6	NA	TGTGCCAGCAGTTACCCCGGAGACATTCAGTACTTC	CASSYPGDIQYF
NA	TRBJ1-1	TRBV19	NA	TGTGCCAGTGCGAACACTGGAAGGGGGGCCGAGAACACTGAAGCTTTCTTT	CASANTGRGAENTEAFF
NA	TRBJ1-5	TRBV7-8	NA	TGTGCCAGCAGCTTACTAGTAAGCAATCAGCCCCAGCATTTT	CASSLLVSNQPQHF
NA	TRBJ2-7	TRBV10-1	NA	TGCGCCAGCAGTCCGGGACACCATAGGGGTTTCCACGAGCAGTACTTC	CASSPGHHRGFHEQYF
NA	TRBJ1-2	TRBV14	NA	TGTGCCAGCAGCCAAGGCAACAGGGCGTCTGGCTACACCTTC	CASSQGNRASGYTF
NA	TRBJ2-1	TRBV5-1	TRBD2	TGCGCCAGCAGCTTTGGTCCTAGCGGGAGTCCTTCCTACAATGAGCAGTTCTTC	CASSFGPSGSPSYNEQFF
NA	TRBJ2-7	TRBV27	NA	TGTGCCAGCAGTGATTTCGTTGAGGGAGACGAGCAGTACTTC	CASSDFVEGDEQYF
once	TRBJ1-2	TRBV28	NA	TGTGCCAGCAGTCCCCGACTGGGACTCGGCGGTGGCTACACCTTC	CASSPRLGLGGGYTF
NA	TRBJ2-2	TRBV9	NA	TGTGCCAGCAGCGGCGAGTACGGGGAGCTGTTTTTT	CASSGEYGELFF
NA	TRBJ2-2	TRBV27	TRBD2	TGTGCCAGCCTACCACAGAGAAGCGGGAGTGTCGGGGAGCTGTTTTTT	CASLPQRSGSVGELFF
NA	TRBJ2-3	TRBV28	NA	TGTGCCAGCAGTTTGCAATCTAGTCACACAGATACGCAGTATTTT	CASSLQSSHTDTQYF